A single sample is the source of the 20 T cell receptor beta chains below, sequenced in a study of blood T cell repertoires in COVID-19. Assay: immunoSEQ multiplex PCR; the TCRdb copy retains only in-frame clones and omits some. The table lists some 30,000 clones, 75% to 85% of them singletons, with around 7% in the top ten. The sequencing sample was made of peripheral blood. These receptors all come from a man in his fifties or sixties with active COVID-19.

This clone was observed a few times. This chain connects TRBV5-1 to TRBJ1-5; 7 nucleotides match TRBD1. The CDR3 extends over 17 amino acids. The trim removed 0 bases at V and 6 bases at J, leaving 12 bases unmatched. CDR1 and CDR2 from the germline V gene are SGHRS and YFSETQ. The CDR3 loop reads CASSLGSSTGTGQPQHF. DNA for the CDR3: TGCGCCAGCAGCTTGGGATCGTCGACAGGGACCGGTCAGCCCCAGCATTTT.

DNA for the CDR3: TGTGCCACCAGTGATTTACTAGCGGGAGGGGACCACAATGAGCAGTTCTTC. Its protein product is CATSDLLAGGDHNEQFF. The V and J genes are TRBV24-1 and TRBJ2-1; 13 bases are a match to TRBD2. The CDR3 is 17 amino acids. Germline CDR1 reads KGHDR; CDR2 reads SFDVKD. The trim removed 1 base at V and 5 bases at J, leaving 4 bases unmatched.

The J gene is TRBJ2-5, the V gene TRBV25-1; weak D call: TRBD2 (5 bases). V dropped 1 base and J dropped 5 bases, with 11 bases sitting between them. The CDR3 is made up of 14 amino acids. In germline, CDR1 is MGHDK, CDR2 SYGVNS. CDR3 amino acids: CASSESGIIETQYF. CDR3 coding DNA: TGTGCCAGCAGTGAATCCGGGATCATTGAGACCCAGTACTTC.

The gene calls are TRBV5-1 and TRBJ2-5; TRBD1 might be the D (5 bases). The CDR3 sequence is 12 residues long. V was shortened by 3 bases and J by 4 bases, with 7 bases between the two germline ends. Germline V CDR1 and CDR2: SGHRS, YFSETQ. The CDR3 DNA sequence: TGCGCCAGCAGCTCACAGGCAGAGACCCAGTACTTC. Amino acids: CASSSQAETQYF.

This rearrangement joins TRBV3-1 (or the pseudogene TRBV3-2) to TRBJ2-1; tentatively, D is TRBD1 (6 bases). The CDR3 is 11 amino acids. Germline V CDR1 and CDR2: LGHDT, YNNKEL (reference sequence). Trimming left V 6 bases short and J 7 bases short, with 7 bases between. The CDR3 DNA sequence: TGTGCCAGCAGTAGGGGGAATGAGCAGTTCTTC. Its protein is CASSRGNEQFF.

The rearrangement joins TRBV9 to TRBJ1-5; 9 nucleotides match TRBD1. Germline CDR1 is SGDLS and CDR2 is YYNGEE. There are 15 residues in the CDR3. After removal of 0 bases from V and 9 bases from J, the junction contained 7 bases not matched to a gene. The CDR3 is CASSVGTGVPGPQHF. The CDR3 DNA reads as TGTGCCAGCAGCGTAGGGACAGGGGTACCGGGGCCCCAGCATTTT.

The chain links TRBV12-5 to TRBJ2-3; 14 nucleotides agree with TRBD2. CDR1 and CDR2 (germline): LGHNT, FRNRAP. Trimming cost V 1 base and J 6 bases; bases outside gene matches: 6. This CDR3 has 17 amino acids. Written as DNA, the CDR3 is TGTGCTAGTGGTTTGGCGGGACTAGCGGGAGTGGGCGATACGCAGTATTTT. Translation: CASGLAGLAGVGDTQYF.

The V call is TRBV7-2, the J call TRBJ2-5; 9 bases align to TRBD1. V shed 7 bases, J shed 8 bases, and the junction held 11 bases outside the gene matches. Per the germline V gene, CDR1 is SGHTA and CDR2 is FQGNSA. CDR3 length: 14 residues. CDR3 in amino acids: CASNTGGAGKTQYF. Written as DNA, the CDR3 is TGTGCCAGCAACACAGGGGGCGCGGGGAAAACCCAGTACTTC.

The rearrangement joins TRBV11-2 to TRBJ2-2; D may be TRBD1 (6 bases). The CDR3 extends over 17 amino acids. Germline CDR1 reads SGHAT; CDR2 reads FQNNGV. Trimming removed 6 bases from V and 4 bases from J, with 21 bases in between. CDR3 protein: CASRSLGGEEGTGELFF. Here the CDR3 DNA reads TGTGCCAGCAGGAGCCTAGGGGGAGAAGAAGGCACCGGGGAGCTGTTTTTT.

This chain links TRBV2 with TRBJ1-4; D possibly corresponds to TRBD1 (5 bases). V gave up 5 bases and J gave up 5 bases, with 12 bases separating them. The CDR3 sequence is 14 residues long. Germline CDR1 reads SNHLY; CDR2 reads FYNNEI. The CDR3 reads CASSRQSQNEKLFF. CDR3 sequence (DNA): TGTGCCAGCAGTAGACAGAGTCAGAATGAAAAACTGTTTTTT.

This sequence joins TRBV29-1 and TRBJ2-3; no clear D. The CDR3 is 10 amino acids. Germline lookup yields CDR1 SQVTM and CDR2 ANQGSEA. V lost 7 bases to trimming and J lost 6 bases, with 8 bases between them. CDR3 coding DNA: TGCAGCGGGTGGCGGGATACGCAGTATTTT. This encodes CSGWRDTQYF.

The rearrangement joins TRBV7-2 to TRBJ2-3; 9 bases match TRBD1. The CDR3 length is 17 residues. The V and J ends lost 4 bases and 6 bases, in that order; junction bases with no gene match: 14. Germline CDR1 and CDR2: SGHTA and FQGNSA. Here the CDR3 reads CASSSTWTGAIGDTQYF. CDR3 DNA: TGTGCCAGCAGCTCAACTTGGACAGGGGCAATAGGGGATACGCAGTATTTT.

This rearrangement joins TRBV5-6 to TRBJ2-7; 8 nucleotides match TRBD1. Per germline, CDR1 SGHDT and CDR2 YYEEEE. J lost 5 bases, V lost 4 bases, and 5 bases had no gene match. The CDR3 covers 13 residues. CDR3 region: CASSRTGINEQYF. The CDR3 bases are TGTGCCAGCAGCCGGACAGGGATAAACGAGCAGTACTTC.

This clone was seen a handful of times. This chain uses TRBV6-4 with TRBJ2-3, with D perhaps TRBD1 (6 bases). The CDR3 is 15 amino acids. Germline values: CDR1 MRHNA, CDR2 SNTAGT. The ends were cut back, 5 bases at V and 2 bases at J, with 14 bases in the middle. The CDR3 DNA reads TGTGCCAGCAGTAAAGGACAGTTTCCCACAGATACGCAGTATTTT. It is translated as CASSKGQFPTDTQYF.

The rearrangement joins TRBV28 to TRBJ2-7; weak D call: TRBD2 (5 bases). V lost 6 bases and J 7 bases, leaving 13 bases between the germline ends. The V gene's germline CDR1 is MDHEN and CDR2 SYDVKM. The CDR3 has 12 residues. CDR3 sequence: CASSFGLWEQYF. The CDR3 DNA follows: TGTGCCAGCAGCTTCGGACTCTGGGAGCAGTACTTC.

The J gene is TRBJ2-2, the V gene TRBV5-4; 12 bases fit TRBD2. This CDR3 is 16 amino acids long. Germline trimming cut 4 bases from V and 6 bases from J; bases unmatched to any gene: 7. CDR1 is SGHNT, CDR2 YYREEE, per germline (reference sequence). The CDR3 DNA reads TGTGCCAGCAGCAGGGCTCGACTAGCGGGAGCCGGGGAGCTGTTTTTT. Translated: CASSRARLAGAGELFF.

CDR3: CASSAEGASYGYTF. DNA of the CDR3: TGTGCCAGCTCCGCGGAGGGGGCAAGCTATGGCTACACCTTC. The V call is TRBV18, the J call TRBJ1-2; 7 bases align to TRBD1. CDR1 and CDR2 from the germline V gene are KGHSH and LQKENI. J lost 4 bases, V lost 6 bases, and 8 bases had no gene match. CDR3 size: 14 residues.

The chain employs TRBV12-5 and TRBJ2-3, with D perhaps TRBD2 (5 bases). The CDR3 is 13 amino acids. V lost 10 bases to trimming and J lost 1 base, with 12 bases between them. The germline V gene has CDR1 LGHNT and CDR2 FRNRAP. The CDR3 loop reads CATTRRGTDTQYF. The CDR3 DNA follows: TGTGCTACCACTCGGCGGGGCACAGATACGCAGTATTTT.

CDR3 amino acids: CASSYGRGSYGYTF. The DNA of the CDR3 is TGTGCCAGCAGTTATGGTCGGGGGAGCTATGGCTACACCTTC. The chain combines TRBV6-5 with TRBJ1-2, with a weak D call TRBD1 (5 bases). V was cut by 3 bases and J by 4 bases, with 12 bases left in between. Germline-derived CDR1 and CDR2 are MNHEY and SVGAGI. The CDR3 is made up of 14 amino acids.

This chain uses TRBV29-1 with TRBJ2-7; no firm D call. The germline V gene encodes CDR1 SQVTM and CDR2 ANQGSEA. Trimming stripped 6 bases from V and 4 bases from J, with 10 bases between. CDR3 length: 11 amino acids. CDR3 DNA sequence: TGCAGCGTAGGAGAACCTTACGAGCAGTACTTC. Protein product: CSVGEPYEQYF.